These T cell receptor beta chains were read from a single sample in a study of vaccination effects on CD4 cells after COVID-19. No antigens are known for them. TCRdb's copy holds only in-frame clones and misses some; the assay was immunoSEQ multiplex PCR. The sample holds some 70,000 clones, 75% to 85% seen once. Sequenced material: CD4+ T cells from PBMCs cultured with SARS-CoV-2 spike peptides, taken before COVID-19 vaccination. The receptors derive from a human donor who received a COVID-19 vaccine. CDR3s include the opening cysteine and the closing phenylalanine or tryptophan. The size field is filled for only some rows; it gives once, few, many or a size class.

CASSSTGKVWGYTF	TRBV19	TRBJ1-2	.
CASSEYRVQYEQFF	TRBV7-3	TRBJ2-1	.
CATGQAPSSYNEQFF	TRBV10-3	TRBJ2-1	.
CASSEARGRSSGNTIYF	TRBV6-1	TRBJ1-3	.
CASSVASGGNQPQHF	TRBV9	TRBJ1-5	.
CASSRSPVDNEQFF	TRBV7-3	TRBJ2-1	.
CASSLGIIWDGGSTNEKLFF	TRBV5-1	TRBJ1-4	.
CASSNGLAGHTGELFF	TRBV10-1	TRBJ2-2	few
CASTGGDTQYF	TRBV2	TRBJ2-3	.
CASSPTINTGELFF	TRBV18	TRBJ2-2	few